Listed here are 30 T cell receptor beta chains from one sample, sequenced in a study of blood T cell repertoires in COVID-19 (dated by TCRdb to 2018 to 2020). The method was the immunoSEQ multiplex PCR assay. Held by TCRdb, this immuneACCESS table contains in-frame sequences only and omits some clones. Under half of the omission traces to an unresolved V gene where checked; the cause of the rest is unknown. The table for this sample lists a few hundred thousand clones; under 90% of them were counted only once. Less than 3.5% of the sample belongs to the ten largest clones. The sequenced sample consisted of PBMCs or T cells enriched from blood (not recorded which). The source is a woman aged 50 to 60 who had been exposed to COVID-19.

The J gene is TRBJ2-1, the V gene TRBV28; 8 bases map to TRBD1. V was clipped by 7 bases and J by 10 bases; unmatched bases: 12. CDR3 length equals 14 residues. The V gene's germline CDR1 is MDHEN and CDR2 SYDVKM. CDR3: CASTPSDRVREQFF. CDR3 nucleotides: TGTGCCAGCACCCCATCGGACAGGGTGCGCGAGCAGTTCTTC. The full variable domain, rest sourced from reference TRBV28 and TRBJ2-1, is DVKVTQSSRYLVKRTGEKVFLECVQDMDHENMFWYRQDPGLGLRLIYFSYDVKMKEKGDIPEGYSVSREKKERFSLILESASTNQTSMYLCASTPSDRVREQFFGPGTRLTVL.

The CDR3 DNA follows: TGTGCCAGCAGTTACGCGGGGGGGCTAGGTGAGCAGTTCTTC. It yields the protein CASSYAGGLGEQFF. The V call is TRBV6-5, the J call TRBJ2-1; TRBD2 matches 9 bases. The J segment lost 9 bases and the V segment lost 2 bases, leaving 5 bases of the junction unmatched. Germline V gene sequence: CDR1 MNHEY, CDR2 SVGAGI. There are 14 residues in the CDR3.

The chain combines TRBV2 with TRBJ1-5; a weak D match, TRBD1 (6 bases). The V gene's germline CDR1 is SNHLY and CDR2 FYNNEI. This CDR3 contains 14 residues. Trimming shortened V by 6 bases and J by 5 bases, and 14 bases separated the two germline ends. The CDR3 DNA sequence: TGTGCCAGCAGCGCCCGGACAGACTATCAGCCCCAGCATTTT. It is translated as CASSARTDYQPQHF.

The CDR3 spells CASSPRGKDYGYTF. DNA for the CDR3: TGTGCCAGCAGCCCCAGGGGGAAGGACTATGGCTACACCTTC. This chain uses TRBV5-8 with TRBJ1-2; 7 positions agree with TRBD1. Per the germline V gene, CDR1 is SGHTS and CDR2 is YDEGEE. J lost 3 bases, V lost 4 bases, and 6 bases had no gene match. There are 14 residues in the CDR3. Using reference TRBV5-8 and TRBJ1-2 for the parts outside the CDR3, the full variable domain is EAGVTQSPTHLIKTRGQQATLRCSPISGHTSVYWYQQALGLGLQFLLWYDEGEERNRGNFPPRFSGRQFPNYSSELNVNALELEDSALYLCASSPRGKDYGYTFGSGTRLTVV.

The chain recombines TRBV19 with TRBJ1-6, with 7 bases identical to TRBD1. The CDR3 consists of 16 residues. CDR1 LNHDA and CDR2 SQIVND come from the germline V gene (reference sequence). V shed 6 bases, J shed 8 bases, and the junction held 13 bases outside the gene matches. Written as DNA, the CDR3 is TGTGCCAGTAGCCCCCTTCCGGGACAGACTTATTCACCCCTCCACTTT. Its translation is CASSPLPGQTYSPLHF.

The J gene is TRBJ1-6, the V gene TRBV2, with 9 bases matching TRBD1. J gave up 6 bases and V 4 bases, and 4 bases lay outside the gene matches. In germline, CDR1 is SNHLY, CDR2 FYNNEI. This CDR3 comprises 15 residues. Written as DNA, the CDR3 is TGTGCCAGCAGTGTGTCGGGACAGGGTAATTCACCCCTCCACTTT. Amino acid sequence: CASSVSGQGNSPLHF.

The chain has TRBV28 and TRBJ2-7, with D perhaps TRBD2 (6 bases). V was trimmed by 6 bases and J by 0 bases, leaving 24 bases between them. The CDR3 is 18 amino acids. CDR1 MDHEN and CDR2 SYDVKM come from the germline V gene. The CDR3 nucleotides read TGTGCCAGCAGAGACAGCAGTACAGGCGTGGGGGGCTCCTACGAGCAGTACTTC. It translates to CASRDSSTGVGGSYEQYF.

The V gene is TRBV28, the J gene TRBJ1-6, with D possibly matching TRBD1 (6 bases). The CDR3 loop spans 15 amino acids. V lost 4 bases and J lost 10, with 17 bases in between. The germline V gene encodes CDR1 MDHEN and CDR2 SYDVKM. CDR3 sequence: CASSSTGGLASPLHF. Here the CDR3 DNA reads TGTGCCAGCAGTTCTACGGGGGGCCTTGCCTCACCCCTCCACTTT.

As DNA, the CDR3 is TGCGCCAGCAGCCAATTAACTACGGGATCTGGCGCTGAAGCTTTCTTT. Protein product: CASSQLTTGSGAEAFF. The rearrangement links TRBV5-1 to TRBJ1-1; D unresolved. Per the germline V gene, CDR1 is SGHRS and CDR2 is YFSETQ. V gave up 4 bases and J gave up 6 bases, with 22 bases separating them. The CDR3 extends over 16 amino acids.

This sequence joins TRBV18 and TRBJ2-5; perhaps TRBD2 as D (5 bases). The CDR3 length is 14 residues. V dropped 6 bases and J dropped 5 bases, with 16 bases sitting between them. Germline V CDR1 and CDR2: KGHSH, LQKENI. Here the CDR3 reads CASSAAGVEETQYF. The CDR3 DNA reads as TGTGCCAGCTCGGCTGCGGGCGTGGAGGAGACCCAGTACTTC.

This sequence joins TRBV27 and TRBJ2-1; 12 bases are a match to TRBD2. Germline CDR1 reads MNHEY; CDR2 reads SMNVEV (reference sequence). V was pared by 2 bases and J by 9 bases, with 8 bases of the junction left unmatched. This CDR3 comprises 16 residues. CDR3 DNA sequence: TGTGCCAGCAGTTTAGGGCTAGCGGGGGGGCCGGGTGAGCAGTTCTTC. The encoded protein is CASSLGLAGGPGEQFF.

In nucleotides, the CDR3 is TGCGCCAGCAGCTCTATGGCGGGGGACTACGAGCAGTACTTC. Amino acids: CASSSMAGDYEQYF. The V and J genes are TRBV5-1 and TRBJ2-7; 7 nucleotides agree with TRBD2. Germline CDR1 reads SGHRS; CDR2 reads YFSETQ. Unmatched junction bases numbered 6, after V lost 3 bases and J lost 3 bases. This CDR3 has 14 amino acids. Together with reference TRBV5-1 and TRBJ2-7, the CDR3 gives the full variable domain: KAGVTQTPRYLIKTRGQQVTLSCSPISGHRSVSWYQQTPGQGLQFLFEYFSETQRNKGNFPGRFSGRQFSNSRSEMNVSTLELGDSALYLCASSSMAGDYEQYFGPGTRLTVT.

The chain combines TRBV4-1 with TRBJ1-1; maybe TRBD1 (5 bases). V was shortened by 1 base and J by 0 bases, with 15 bases between the two germline ends. CDR1 and CDR2 from the germline V gene are MGHRA and YSYEKL. The CDR3 consists of 17 residues. CDR3 nucleotide sequence: TGCGCCAGCAGCCAAGGTTTAGGGGAATCCATGAACACTGAAGCTTTCTTT. It is translated as CASSQGLGESMNTEAFF.

This chain joins TRBV4-1 and TRBJ2-5; maybe TRBD2 (5 bases). Germline V gene data show CDR1 as MGHRA and CDR2 as YSYEKL. V gave up 1 base and J gave up 0 bases, with 12 bases separating them. This CDR3 is built from 16 residues. The CDR3, as DNA: TGCGCCAGCAGCCAAGTCCCTAGCTCGTACCAAGAGACCCAGTACTTC. It translates to CASSQVPSSYQETQYF.

This clone occurred a few times. The DNA of the CDR3 is TGTGCCAGCAGCTTGGACAGGGGGCCCCATCAGCCCCAGCATTTT. It is translated as CASSLDRGPHQPQHF. The chain couples TRBV7-2 to TRBJ1-5; 11 nucleotides align to TRBD1. V trimming: 3 bases; J trimming: 5 bases; junction bases outside the gene matches: 3. The V gene's germline CDR1 is SGHTA and CDR2 FQGNSA. The CDR3 consists of 15 residues.

The chain carries TRBV3-1 (or the pseudogene TRBV3-2) and TRBJ1-5; tentative D call: TRBD1 (5 bases). Trimming took 2 bases from V and 1 from J, leaving 9 bases between them. This CDR3 region has 15 residues. The V gene's germline CDR1 is LGHDT and CDR2 YNNKEL (reference sequence). The CDR3 is CASSQSDRSNQPQHF. The CDR3 DNA reads as TGTGCCAGCAGCCAATCCGACAGAAGCAATCAGCCCCAGCATTTT.

V gene TRBV14 combines with J gene TRBJ1-1; D not certain. The CDR3 loop spans 14 amino acids. Trimming stripped 1 base from V and 9 bases from J, with 15 bases between. Germline CDR1 is SGHDN and CDR2 is FVKESK. The CDR3 region has the DNA TGTGCCAGCAGCCAAGGCCGGATGGTTGGGCAAGCTTTCTTT. It encodes CASSQGRMVGQAFF. The entire variable domain, with the rest obtained from reference TRBV14 and TRBJ1-1, is as follows: EAGVTQFPSHSVIEKGQTVTLRCDPISGHDNLYWYRRVMGKEIKFLLHFVKESKQDESGMPNNRFLAERTGGTYSTLKVQPAELEDSGVYFCASSQGRMVGQAFFGQGTRLTVV.

This chain joins TRBV7-9 and TRBJ2-1; 9 bases are a match to TRBD1. The CDR3 runs 15 residues. The trim removed 4 bases at V and 6 bases at J, leaving 7 bases unmatched. From germline, CDR1 is SEHNR and CDR2 FQNEAQ (reference sequence). The CDR3 bases are TGTGCCAGCAGCTCGGGACAGGGTGGGATCAATGAGCAGTTCTTC. Protein: CASSSGQGGINEQFF.

This chain connects TRBV27 to TRBJ1-1; no clear D. In germline, CDR1 is MNHEY, CDR2 SMNVEV (reference sequence). The ends were cut back, 5 bases at V and 3 bases at J, with 19 bases in the middle. This CDR3 is built from 16 residues. The CDR3 nucleotides read TGTGCCAGCAGTCCACGGTACACCGGGGTGGACACTGAAGCTTTCTTT. Protein: CASSPRYTGVDTEAFF.

The chain joins TRBV7-9 to TRBJ1-3; TRBD1 matches at 9 bases. From germline, CDR1 is SEHNR and CDR2 FQNEAQ (reference sequence). Germline trimming cut 5 bases from V and 8 bases from J; bases unmatched to any gene: 7. The CDR3 has 14 residues. CDR3 in amino acids: CASSPGTGYHTIYF. Written as DNA, the CDR3 is TGTGCCAGCAGCCCTGGGACAGGGTACCACACCATATATTTT.

CDR3 nucleotide sequence: TGTGCCTGGGGGGACAGGGGACAGCCCCAGCATTTT. This gives the protein CAWGDRGQPQHF. The genes are TRBV30 and TRBJ1-5, with 10 nucleotides matching TRBD1. CDR1 GTSNPN and CDR2 SVGIG come from the germline V gene (reference sequence). J lost 7 bases, V lost 5 bases, and 2 bases had no gene match. The CDR3 runs 12 residues.

As for this clone: The sample has other DNA sequences that encode this CDR3 too. V is TRBV11-2 and J is TRBJ2-5, with D perhaps matching TRBD2 (6 bases). The CDR3 sequence is 14 residues long. In germline, CDR1 is SGHAT, CDR2 FQNNGV. V lost 3 bases, J lost 1 base, and 9 bases lay in between. DNA for the CDR3: TGTGCCAGCAGCTTGGGGGGAGTCCAAGAGACCCAGTACTTC. Protein: CASSLGGVQETQYF.

CDR3 region: CASSLGTGIQETQYF. In nucleotides, the CDR3 is TGTGCCAGCAGCTTGGGGACAGGGATTCAAGAGACCCAGTACTTC. The chain has TRBV7-2 and TRBJ2-5; 9 nucleotides match TRBD1. Germline CDR1 is SGHTA and CDR2 is FQGNSA. V gave up 3 bases and J gave up 2 bases; unmatched junction bases: 4. The CDR3 loop spans 15 amino acids.

Worth noting for this clone: The limits of the CDR3 on the DNA are not certain, so only TCRdb's listed CDR3 is given. The chain carries TRBV21-1 and TRBJ1-2; the table's D call, TRBD1, has no DNA check behind it. TRBV21-1 constitutes a pseudogene. The CDR3 is made up of 18 amino acids, end residues included. This CDR3 is CASSNPGIVAPGNYGYTF.

The chain employs TRBV25-1 and TRBJ2-7; D is perhaps TRBD2 (6 bases). V lost 3 bases and J 0 bases, leaving 18 bases between the germline ends. The germline gives CDR1 MGHDK, CDR2 SYGVNS. The CDR3 loop spans 17 amino acids. In nucleotides, the CDR3 is TGTGCCAGCAGTGATTCGGGGAGGATCCTAAGCTCCTACGAGCAGTACTTC. As protein: CASSDSGRILSSYEQYF.

The rearrangement links TRBV4-1 to TRBJ2-3; tentative D call: TRBD1 (6 bases). There are 17 residues in the CDR3. From germline, CDR1 is MGHRA and CDR2 YSYEKL. Trimming shortened V by 0 bases and J by 6 bases, and 19 bases separated the two germline ends. The CDR3, as DNA: TGCGCCAGCAGCCAAGAGGGAACAGGGAAGTTGTCGGATACGCAGTATTTT. Its protein product is CASSQEGTGKLSDTQYF.

The gene calls are TRBV7-8 and TRBJ1-2; a weak D match, TRBD1 (5 bases). CDR1 SGHVS and CDR2 FQNEAQ come from the germline V gene. The ends were cut back, 0 bases at V and 3 bases at J, with 5 bases in the middle. This CDR3 has 13 amino acids. CDR3 sequence reads: CASSLAGDYGYTF. In DNA, the CDR3 is TGTGCCAGCAGCTTAGCAGGGGACTATGGCTACACCTTC. Supplemented by reference TRBV7-8 and TRBJ1-2, the full variable domain reads GAGVSQSPRYKVAKRGQDVALRCDPISGHVSLFWYQQALGQGPEFLTYFQNEAQLDKSGLPSDRFFAERPEGSVSTLKIQRTQQEDSAVYLCASSLAGDYGYTFGSGTRLTVV.

The chain recombines TRBV12-3 or TRBV12-4 with TRBJ1-2, with a weak D call TRBD1 (6 bases). V was trimmed by 2 bases and J by 7 bases, leaving 11 bases between them. CDR3 length: 13 amino acids. This CDR3 reads CASSLNRVFGYTF. DNA for the CDR3: TGTGCCAGCAGTTTAAACAGGGTCTTTGGCTACACCTTC.

The chain joins TRBV6-1 to TRBJ2-5, with 7 positions matching TRBD1. This CDR3 has 15 residues. J was trimmed by 2 bases and V by 2 bases; bases with no gene match: 5. CDR1 is MNHNS, CDR2 SASEGT, per germline. The CDR3 loop is CASSEPGGWQETQYF. The CDR3 DNA is TGTGCCAGCAGTGAACCAGGGGGTTGGCAAGAGACCCAGTACTTC.

The J gene is TRBJ2-3, the V gene TRBV19; D perhaps matches TRBD2 (6 bases). The CDR3 is 18 residues long. CDR1 is LNHDA and CDR2 is SQIVND in the germline V gene (reference sequence). Trimming removed 6 bases from V and 2 bases from J, with 24 bases in between. The CDR3 sequence: CASRQRNVGRGNTDTQYF. The CDR3 DNA reads as TGTGCCAGTAGGCAGAGGAATGTGGGGCGGGGTAACACAGATACGCAGTATTTT.